The 19 T cell receptor beta chains below all came from one sample that was sequenced in a study of beta chain features in type 1 diabetes. The authors reverse transcribed all of the isolated RNA, so sequencing captured expressed TCRB transcripts. The table came from immunoSEQ multiplex PCR; TCRdb's copy has only in-frame clones and leaves some out. Of more than 300,000 clones listed, over 10% are singletons. The sample was naive CD4+ T cells from blood. These receptors were obtained from a man younger than 30 in good health.

This clone was seen a few times. The chain uses TRBV7-9 and TRBJ1-2; D is undetermined. The CDR3 sequence is 13 residues long. The germline V gene encodes CDR1 SEHNR and CDR2 FQNEAQ (reference sequence). With 5 bases removed from V and 8 bases from J, the gap between germline ends came to 15 bases. As DNA, the CDR3 is TGTGCCAGCAGCACCCGGGAAACAGAAGGCTACACCTTC. Its protein product is CASSTRETEGYTF.

Only a few counts were recorded for this clone. The V gene is TRBV5-4, the J gene TRBJ2-1, with 8 positions matching TRBD2. The CDR3 spans 15 residues. V dropped 2 bases and J dropped 10; count of bases not matched to a gene: 11. The germline CDR1 and CDR2 sequences are SGHNT and YYREEE (reference sequence). The CDR3 sequence is CASSFWTSLKSEQFF. The CDR3 coding sequence is TGTGCCAGCAGCTTTTGGACTAGCCTCAAATCGGAGCAGTTCTTC.

V and J are TRBV28 and TRBJ1-1; D uncertain. This CDR3 region has 15 residues. Trimming stripped 7 bases from V and 1 base from J, with 16 bases between. Per the germline V gene, CDR1 is MDHEN and CDR2 is SYDVKM. The CDR3 sequence: CASMSGGRSNTEAFF. The CDR3 DNA is TGTGCCAGCATGTCCGGAGGGCGGTCGAACACTGAAGCTTTCTTT.

This chain joins TRBV2 and TRBJ2-1; 7 bases agree with TRBD1. V dropped 8 bases and J dropped 2; count of bases not matched to a gene: 6. The CDR3 runs 14 residues. From germline, CDR1 is SNHLY and CDR2 FYNNEI. In DNA, the CDR3 is TGTGCCAGCCACCCGGGACAGACCTACAATGAGCAGTTCTTC. This translates into CASHPGQTYNEQFF.

This clone has a handful of counts. V usage is TRBV7-9 and J usage is TRBJ2-7; maybe TRBD1 (6 bases). CDR1 and CDR2 from the germline V gene are SEHNR and FQNEAQ (reference sequence). This CDR3 is built from 14 residues. Deletions cut 5 bases from V and 0 bases from J, with 11 bases between. The CDR3 sequence is CASSTDRNSYEQYF. As DNA, the CDR3 is TGTGCCAGCAGCACCGACAGGAACTCCTACGAGCAGTACTTC.

The V gene is TRBV11-2, the J gene TRBJ2-1, with 12 bases lining up with TRBD1. Germline CDR1 is SGHAT and CDR2 is FQNNGV. Germline trimming cut 6 bases from V and 7 bases from J; bases unmatched to any gene: 7. The CDR3 runs 15 residues. The CDR3: CASSRLGQGANEQFF. The CDR3 bases are TGTGCCAGCAGTCGCTTGGGACAGGGGGCAAATGAGCAGTTCTTC.

The chain is built from TRBV19 and TRBJ2-4; no clear D. V was clipped by 1 base and J by 9 bases, with 13 bases between them. CDR3 length: 14 residues. From germline, CDR1 is LNHDA and CDR2 SQIVND (reference sequence). The CDR3 DNA follows: TGTGCCAGTAGTATAGTGGCAACTCGGAGCATTCAGTACTTC. Protein product: CASSIVATRSIQYF.

The CDR3 loop is CAWSLGQGYEQYF. The CDR3 region has the DNA TGTGCCTGGAGTCTGGGACAGGGCTACGAGCAGTACTTC. The V call is TRBV30, the J call TRBJ2-7, with TRBD1 identical over 9 bases. V trimming: 2 bases; J trimming: 3 bases; junction bases outside the gene matches: 2. Germline values: CDR1 GTSNPN, CDR2 SVGIG (reference sequence). This CDR3 has 13 amino acids. Full variable domain (remainder filled in from reference TRBV30 and TRBJ2-7): SQTIHQWPATLVQPVGSPLSLECTVEGTSNPNLYWYRQAAGRGLQLLFYSVGIGQISSEVPQNLSASRPQDRQFILSSKKLLLSDSGFYLCAWSLGQGYEQYFGPGTRLTVT.

This clone showed up just a few times. The rearrangement links TRBV7-2 to TRBJ2-6; D not certain. The CDR3 is 18 residues long. In germline, CDR1 is SGHTA, CDR2 FQGNSA. V was cut by 4 bases and J by 0 bases, with 16 bases left in between. The CDR3 sequence: CASSSFFGQLSGANVLTF. The DNA for the CDR3 is TGTGCCAGCAGCTCGTTTTTTGGGCAGCTCTCTGGGGCCAACGTCCTGACTTTC.

The chain uses TRBV4-2 and TRBJ2-5; 8 bases align to TRBD2. V shed 4 bases, J shed 5 bases, and the junction held 24 bases outside the gene matches. The CDR3 contains 20 residues. Germline V gene lookup returns CDR1 LGHNA and CDR2 YNFKEQ. CDR3 in amino acids: CASSPTRGTSGVWVGETQYF. The CDR3 bases are TGTGCCAGCAGCCCCACGCGCGGGACTAGTGGTGTTTGGGTTGGGGAGACCCAGTACTTC.

This clone was seen a few times. The J gene is TRBJ2-5, the V gene TRBV5-4; 10 nucleotides match TRBD1. Germline loops: CDR1 SGHNT, CDR2 YYREEE (reference sequence). This CDR3 has 15 amino acids. Trimming at V came to 0 bases and at J to 5 bases, leaving 4 bases not matched to a gene. CDR3 protein: CASSLGQGAWETQYF. As DNA, the CDR3 is TGTGCCAGCAGCTTGGGACAGGGGGCTTGGGAGACCCAGTACTTC.

The chain links TRBV7-2 to TRBJ1-5; D ambiguous. The CDR3 is 13 amino acids. Deletions cut 5 bases from V and 5 bases from J, with 10 bases between. Per the germline V gene, CDR1 is SGHTA and CDR2 is FQGNSA. CDR3 DNA: TGTGCCAGCAGCCCGCGTTTGGATCAGCCCCAGCATTTT. The encoded protein is CASSPRLDQPQHF. The full variable domain, rest sourced from reference TRBV7-2 and TRBJ1-5, is GAGVSQSPSNKVTEKGKDVELRCDPISGHTALYWYRQSLGQGLEFLIYFQGNSAPDKSGLPSDRFSAERTGGSVSTLTIQRTQQEDSAVYLCASSPRLDQPQHFGDGTRLSIL.

The genes are TRBV18 and TRBJ2-3; weak D call: TRBD2 (6 bases). From germline, CDR1 is KGHSH and CDR2 LQKENI. Between the trimmed V and J ends, which lost 0 bases and 6 bases, there was a span of 16 bases. This CDR3 spans 16 amino acids. Here the CDR3 reads CASSPPLMGGSDTQYF. CDR3 nucleotides: TGTGCCAGCTCACCACCCCTGATGGGGGGTTCCGATACGCAGTATTTT.

The V gene is TRBV5-4, the J gene TRBJ2-7, with D tentatively TRBD2 (6 bases). V lost 2 bases and J 2 bases, leaving 14 bases between the germline ends. This CDR3 spans 15 amino acids. The germline CDR1 and CDR2 sequences are SGHNT and YYREEE (reference sequence). CDR3 protein: CASSFDSGTPYEQYF. The CDR3 DNA is TGTGCCAGCAGCTTCGACTCAGGGACTCCCTACGAGCAGTACTTC.

The CDR3 coding sequence is TGTGCCAGCAGGGGCCGAGCGGGGGGATACAATGAGCAGTTCTTC. Its protein is CASRGRAGGYNEQFF. The chain joins TRBV14 to TRBJ2-1, with 9 nucleotides matching TRBD2. The CDR3 sequence is 15 residues long. V dropped 6 bases and J dropped 4; count of bases not matched to a gene: 7. CDR1 is SGHDN and CDR2 is FVKESK in the germline V gene.

This sequence joins TRBV18 and TRBJ1-2; 9 bases fit TRBD1. The V gene's germline CDR1 is KGHSH and CDR2 LQKENI. This CDR3 is 14 amino acids long. V lost 3 bases, J lost 6 bases, and 5 bases stayed unmatched. CDR3 nucleotide sequence: TGTGCCAGCTCACCTTACAGGGGGCAGAATGGCTACACCTTC. This gives the protein CASSPYRGQNGYTF.

The genes are TRBV7-3 and TRBJ2-3; perhaps TRBD1 as D (7 bases). CDR1 and CDR2 (germline): SGHTA, FQGTGA. The CDR3 consists of 15 residues. V was shortened by 6 bases and J by 0 bases, with 13 bases between the two germline ends. The CDR3: CASRSGGTSTDTQYF. For the CDR3, the DNA is TGTGCCAGCAGATCAGGGGGGACTAGCACAGATACGCAGTATTTT.

In this sample, this clone turned up a few times. This chain joins TRBV6-5 and TRBJ2-1, with 9 bases identical to TRBD1. The CDR3 runs 13 residues. V dropped 8 bases and J dropped 7; count of bases not matched to a gene: 6. CDR1 is MNHEY, CDR2 SVGAGI, per germline. The CDR3 loop reads CASRRQGVNEQFF. The CDR3 DNA reads as TGTGCCAGCCGGAGACAGGGGGTAAATGAGCAGTTCTTC.

This rearrangement joins TRBV7-2 to TRBJ1-4; 7 positions agree with TRBD1. Germline lookup yields CDR1 SGHTA and CDR2 FQGNSA. The CDR3 totals 15 residues. V was pared by 4 bases and J by 5 bases, with 7 bases of the junction left unmatched. This CDR3 is CASSYRQGPNEKLFF. The CDR3 bases are TGTGCCAGCAGCTACCGACAGGGACCGAATGAAAAACTGTTTTTT.